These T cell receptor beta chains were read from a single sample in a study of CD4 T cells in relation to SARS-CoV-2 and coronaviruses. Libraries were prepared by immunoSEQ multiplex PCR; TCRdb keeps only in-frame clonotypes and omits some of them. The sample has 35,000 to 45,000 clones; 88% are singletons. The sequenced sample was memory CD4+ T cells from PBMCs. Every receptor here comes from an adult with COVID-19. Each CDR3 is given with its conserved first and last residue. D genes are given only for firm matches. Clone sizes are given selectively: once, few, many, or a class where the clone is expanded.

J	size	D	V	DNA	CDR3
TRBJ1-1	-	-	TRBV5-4	TGTGCCAGCAGCTATGGGGGGGGACTTGGATTAATGAACACTGAAGCTTTCTTT	CASSYGGGLGLMNTEAFF
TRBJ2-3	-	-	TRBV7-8	TGTGCCAGCAGCTTAACCGGCACCCCAGGGACAGATACGCAGTATTTT	CASSLTGTPGTDTQYF
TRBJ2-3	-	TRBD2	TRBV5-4	TGTGCCAGCAGTCTACGGACTAGCGGGCGGGATACGCAGTATTTT	CASSLRTSGRDTQYF
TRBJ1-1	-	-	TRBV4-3	TGCGCCAGCAGCCAAGTCCCTGAAGCTTTCTTT	CASSQVPEAFF
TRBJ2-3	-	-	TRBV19	TGTGCCAGTAGTATGGAAGATAGCACAGATACGCAGTATTTT	CASSMEDSTDTQYF
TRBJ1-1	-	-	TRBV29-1	TGCAGCTATCACCGGCAGGGGCGGACTGAAGCTTTCTTT	CSYHRQGRTEAFF
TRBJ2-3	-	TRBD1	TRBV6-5	TGTGCCAGCAGTCCCACAGGGGGTCCCACAGATACGCAGTATTTT	CASSPTGGPTDTQYF
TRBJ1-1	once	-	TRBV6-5	TGTGCCAGCAGCGTAGGACTCACGAACACTGAAGCTTTCTTT	CASSVGLTNTEAFF
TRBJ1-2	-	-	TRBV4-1	TGCGCCAGCAGCCAAGAAGGGGAGGGCAGACGCCTCTATGGCTACACCTTC	CASSQEGEGRRLYGYTF
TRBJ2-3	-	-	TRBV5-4	TGTGCCAGCAGCTTGCCCCTTACTGGGTCCAGGCGGGGGCCAGATACGCAGTATTTT	CASSLPLTGSRRGPDTQYF
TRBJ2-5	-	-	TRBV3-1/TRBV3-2	TGTGCCAGCAACCCGGGCCAGGGGGGGTATTGGGAGACCCAGTACTTC	CASNPGQGGYWETQYF
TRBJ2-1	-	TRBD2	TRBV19	TGTGCCAGTAGTAACCGGGGGGGCCGCAATGAGCAGTTCTTC	CASSNRGGRNEQFF
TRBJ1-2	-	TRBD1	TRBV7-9	TGTGCCAGCAGCCAGATGGGACAGGGGACCAATGGCTACACCTTC	CASSQMGQGTNGYTF
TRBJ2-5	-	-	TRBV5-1	TGCGCCAGCAGCTTGGATACCACTCGGGAGACCCAGTACTTC	CASSLDTTRETQYF
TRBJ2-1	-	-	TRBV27	TGTGCCAGCAGTCGGATTCCGGCACGACCTTACAATGAGCAGTTCTTC	CASSRIPARPYNEQFF
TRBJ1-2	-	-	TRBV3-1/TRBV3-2	TGTGCCAGCAGCCTATCCGCGACAGTTTCCCCCTATGGCTACACCTTC	CASSLSATVSPYGYTF
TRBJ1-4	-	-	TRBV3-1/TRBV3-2	TGTGCCAGCAGCCCCTTTCGTGCAACTAATGAAAAACTGTTTTTT	CASSPFRATNEKLFF
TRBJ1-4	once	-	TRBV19	TGTGCCAGTAGTATAGGGGGGACATCCGGGGAAAAACTGTTTTTT	CASSIGGTSGEKLFF
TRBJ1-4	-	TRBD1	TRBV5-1	TGCGCCAGCCATACCGGGACAGTTAATGAAAAACTGTTTTTT	CASHTGTVNEKLFF
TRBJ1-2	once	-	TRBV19	TGTGCCCTCGGGGACGATCTCTATGGCTACACCTTC	CALGDDLYGYTF
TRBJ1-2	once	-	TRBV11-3	TGTGCCAGCAGCTTGGCCCACCAATCGGCTGGCTACACCTTC	CASSLAHQSAGYTF
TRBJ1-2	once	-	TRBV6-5	TGTGCCTCGAGAGAGGGGTTTAGCGGGGGCTACACCTTC	CASREGFSGGYTF
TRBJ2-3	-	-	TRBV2	TGTGCCAGCAGCAGGGAGGATACGCAGTATTTT	CASSREDTQYF
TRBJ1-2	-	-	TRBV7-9	TGTGCCAGCAGCTTTGGCGTAGGCAGGAAGGATGGCTACACCTTC	CASSFGVGRKDGYTF
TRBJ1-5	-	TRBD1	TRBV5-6	TGTGCCAGCAGCCGGAGACAGGGATTCAATCAGCCCCAGCATTTT	CASSRRQGFNQPQHF
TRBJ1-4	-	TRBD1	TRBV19	TGTGCCAGTAGTGTTCGCGGACAGGGGGAGGAAAAACTGTTTTTT	CASSVRGQGEEKLFF
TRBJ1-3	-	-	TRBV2	TGTGCCAGCAGTGATCCCGAGGGGGGGGGCAAAGCTTCTGGAAACACCATATATTTT	CASSDPEGGGKASGNTIYF
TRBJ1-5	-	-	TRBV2	TGTGCCAGCAGCCCCCAATGGGTTCAGCCCCAGCATTTT	CASSPQWVQPQHF
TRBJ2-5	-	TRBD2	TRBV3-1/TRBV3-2	TGTGCCAGCAGCCAAGCCGCCGGGGGGGCCAAAGAGACCCAGTACTTC	CASSQAAGGAKETQYF
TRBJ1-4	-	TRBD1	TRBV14	TGTGCCAGCAGCCTAGGGACAGGCATATCAACTAATGAAAAACTGTTTTTT	CASSLGTGISTNEKLFF
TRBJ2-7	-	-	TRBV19	TGTGCCAGTAGTAATCCGAATGGACTCTACGAGCAGTACTTC	CASSNPNGLYEQYF
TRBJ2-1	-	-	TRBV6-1	TGTGCCAGCAGTGAACCGGCAGATCCTCGGGGCTACAATGAGCAGTTCTTC	CASSEPADPRGYNEQFF
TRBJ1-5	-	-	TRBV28	TGTGCCAGCAGTTTTCAGCTGAGCAATCAGCCCCAGCATTTT	CASSFQLSNQPQHF
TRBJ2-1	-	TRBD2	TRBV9	TGTGCCAGCAGCCCTAGCGGGGGTTTATACAATGAGCAGTTCTTC	CASSPSGGLYNEQFF
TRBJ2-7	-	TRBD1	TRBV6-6	TGTGCCAGCAGAACCCAGGACAGGGGTGACTACGAGCAGTACTTC	CASRTQDRGDYEQYF
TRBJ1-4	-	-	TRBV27	TGTGCCAGCAGTTTAACAACTAATGAAAAACTGTTTTTT	CASSLTTNEKLFF
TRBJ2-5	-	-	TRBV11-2	TGTGCCAGCAGCTTCCCCAGAGGGCGGGTACAAGAGACCCAGTACTTC	CASSFPRGRVQETQYF